One and the same sample provided the 11 T cell receptor beta chains below, sequenced in a study of sequential checkpoint blockade in melanoma. Specified treatment: randomized to nivolumab then ipilimumab (arm A) or the reverse (arm B). Produced via immunoSEQ multiplex PCR; TCRdb's table is partial and in-frame only. The sample carries 20,000 to 25,000 clones, roughly 27% recorded once. Sequences were derived from tumor tissue (inferred from file names), sampled from a patient given nivolumab and ipilimumab in sequence. Source of these receptors: a human donor with melanoma.

This clone has just a few counts. The J gene is TRBJ2-3, the V gene TRBV6-8; D uncertain. The CDR3 length is 13 residues. The germline CDR1 and CDR2 sequences are MNHGY and SAAAGT. V lost 6 bases and J lost 0, with 7 bases in between. CDR3: CASSLRSTDTQYF. CDR3 coding DNA: TGTGCCAGCAGCCTTCGTAGCACAGATACGCAGTATTTT.

Here the CDR3 reads CASSLFGDPQYF. The CDR3 DNA is TGTGCCAGCAGTTTATTTGGGGATCCCCAGTACTTC. The chain uses TRBV28 and TRBJ2-7; D gene uncertain. V was cut by 1 base and J by 10 bases, with 11 bases left in between. CDR3 length: 12 residues. The V gene's germline CDR1 is MDHEN and CDR2 SYDVKM. The variable domain in full, completed from reference TRBV28 and TRBJ2-7, reads DVKVTQSSRYLVKRTGEKVFLECVQDMDHENMFWYRQDPGLGLRLIYFSYDVKMKEKGDIPEGYSVSREKKERFSLILESASTNQTSMYLCASSLFGDPQYFGPGTRLTVT.

The chain is built from TRBV11-3 and TRBJ2-1, with 11 nucleotides matching TRBD2. Germline V gene data show CDR1 as SGHNT and CDR2 as YENEEA. The CDR3 sequence is 14 residues long. The V and J ends lost 5 bases and 10 bases, in that order; junction bases with no gene match: 7. Written as DNA, the CDR3 is TGTGCCAGCAGCCGCACTAGCGGGAGCATCGAGCAGTTCTTC. This translates into CASSRTSGSIEQFF.

The chain recombines TRBV28 with TRBJ1-2, with 8 bases lining up with TRBD1. V lost 7 bases, J lost 3 bases, and 22 bases stayed unmatched. The CDR3 covers 19 residues. The V gene's germline CDR1 is MDHEN and CDR2 SYDVKM. The CDR3: CASNKGGGTGLFRHYGYTF. Here the CDR3 DNA reads TGTGCCAGCAATAAAGGCGGCGGGACAGGTCTTTTTAGACACTATGGCTACACCTTC.

The chain combines TRBV29-1 with TRBJ2-7; D is undetermined. The germline gives CDR1 SQVTM, CDR2 ANQGSEA. This CDR3 region has 12 residues. V lost 6 bases and J lost 2, with 11 bases in between. The CDR3 region is CSVLAEAYEQYF. In DNA form, the CDR3 reads TGCAGCGTCTTGGCAGAGGCCTACGAGCAGTACTTC.

The V and J genes are TRBV19 and TRBJ1-2; D ambiguous. Looked up from germline, CDR1 is LNHDA and CDR2 is SQIVND (reference sequence). There are 14 residues in the CDR3. Deletions cut 4 bases from V and 1 base from J, with 10 bases between. The CDR3 DNA is TGTGCCAGTAGTAAGCAGAACTTTAACTATGGCTACACCTTC. Translated, it gives CASSKQNFNYGYTF.

The chain carries TRBV29-1 and TRBJ1-1, with TRBD1 matching 8 bases. Germline values: CDR1 SQVTM, CDR2 ANQGSEA. This CDR3 contains 15 residues. Unmatched junction bases numbered 11, after V lost 7 bases and J lost 1 base. The CDR3 DNA sequence: TGCAGCGCGGAGATGACCGGGACAGGGAACACTGAAGCTTTCTTT. This sequence encodes CSAEMTGTGNTEAFF.

This clone was seen only a few times. The rearrangement joins TRBV4-1 to TRBJ1-4; D is possibly TRBD1 (5 bases). The CDR3 covers 15 residues. Trimming took off 4 bases at V and 7 bases at J, with 16 bases between the two ends. From germline, CDR1 is MGHRA and CDR2 YSYEKL. CDR3 coding DNA: TGCGCCAGCAGCCGGATCGGGACTGCCCTTGAAAAACTGTTTTTT. Translation gives CASSRIGTALEKLFF.

This clone was seen a handful of times. The rearrangement joins TRBV28 to TRBJ1-1, with D possibly being TRBD1 (5 bases). This CDR3 is built from 13 residues. V lost 4 bases to trimming and J lost 5 bases, with 11 bases between them. From germline, CDR1 is MDHEN and CDR2 SYDVKM. The CDR3 DNA is TGTGCCAGCAGTTATTCAGGGCGTACTGAAGCTTTCTTT. It is translated as CASSYSGRTEAFF.

CDR3 in DNA: TGTGCCAGCTCCGACAGGGTGCTCGAGCAGTACTTC. It yields the protein CASSDRVLEQYF. The J gene is TRBJ2-7, the V gene TRBV18, with 7 nucleotides matching TRBD1. The CDR3 consists of 12 residues. Germline lookup yields CDR1 KGHSH and CDR2 LQKENI. J gave up 6 bases and V 6 bases, and 5 bases lay outside the gene matches.

The genes are TRBV19 and TRBJ2-5; a weak D match, TRBD1 (5 bases). Germline V gene data show CDR1 as LNHDA and CDR2 as SQIVND (reference sequence). V was shortened by 6 bases and J by 5 bases, with 7 bases between the two germline ends. This CDR3 is 11 amino acids long. The DNA of the CDR3 is TGTGCCAGTAGAGGGGCTGAGACCCAGTACTTC. Translating it yields CASRGAETQYF.